This T cell receptor beta chain was documented in a study of alternative splicing in chronic myeloid leukemia remission (dated by TCRdb to between 2020 and 2021). Background on the whole study: RNA sequencing was used to profile peripheral blood from chronic-phase CML patients at diagnosis and at remission, and the results were compared with those from healthy donors. Median ages of 54 years at diagnosis, 56 to 60 at remission and around 38 for healthy controls were recorded. Female/male counts were 11/5 for diagnosis samples, 8/3 for remission samples and 2/4 for controls. Trizol was used to extract total RNA from peripheral blood mononuclear cells of the diagnosis, remission and control samples.

Six or seven healthy donors provided peripheral blood as normal controls. Study-level results and caveats: Blood cell composition varied strongly between timepoints, moving from enrichment of myeloid progenitors at diagnosis to enrichment of mature lymphoid cells at remission. Blood cell composition at remission was reconfigured to resemble lymphoid cell-enriched normal controls.

With regard to this clonotype: Its antigen target is currently unknown.

Libraries were prepared through bulk RNA-seq. The TruSeq Stranded RNA sample prep kit was used to generate libraries of poly-A-enriched mRNA from an input of about 1,000 ng total RNA. Each sample was sequenced in triplicate using paired-end sequencing on a HiSeq 2500. Each mate in the RNA-seq data had a read length of 125 nucleotides. The authors' analysis ran thus. Reads were trimmed and aligned to hg38 with STAR v2.7, with quality control by FASTQC, RSeQC and multiqc. Salmon 0.14.1 was used to quantify gene expression levels as transcripts per million (TPM). The results of principal component analysis suggested that neither trial, library batch, sequencing batch, treatment regimen nor sex drove the transcriptomic profiles. The reads were reprocessed in TCRdb, with one entry per CDR3 protein sequence and no accompanying DNA. The V and J calls were not made by the authors but by TCRdb's processing. The sample contains about 170 distinct CDR3 sequences, roughly 91% of them found a single time. Roughly 19% of the sample is taken by the ten largest.

What was sequenced was PBMCs. This TCR was sampled from a person between 30 and 49 years old in good health.

CDR3 loop: CATKLLAQYNEQFF. The V and J segments used are TRBV6-1 and TRBJ2-1. CDR1 and CDR2 are drawn from the germline V gene: MNHNS, SASEGT. The CDR3 contains 14 residues, cysteine and phenylalanine counted. The record lacks a DNA sequence.